This T cell receptor (beta chain) appears in the sequencing data of a study of blood T cell repertoires in COVID-19. Study at large: COVID-19 samples from acute and convalescent phases originated in the United States, Italy and Spain. PBMCs, B-cell-depleted T cells, or T cells provided the cDNA or gDNA that made up the material.

Original handling: Reference gene primer amplification yielded estimated nucleated cell counts. TCRdb's table, derived via immunoSEQ multiplex PCR, lists solely in-frame clones and lacks some. V and J calls and clone size are given by that table; D and trimming were obtained from the DNA. The sample records under 200,000 clones, 83% being singletons. This CDR3 is 15 amino acids long. V lost 2 bases and J 3 bases, leaving 13 bases between the germline ends. Germline CDR1 MNHEY, CDR2 SVGAGI. This clonotype was obtained from a human donor in a cohort sampled during active COVID-19. The material sequenced was peripheral blood. V gene TRBV6-5 combines with J gene TRBJ1-2, with D possibly being TRBD1 (5 bases). CDR3 protein: CASSYVQGGDYGYTF. The CDR3 bases are TGTGCCAGCAGTTACGTTCAGGGAGGAGACTATGGCTACACCTTC.